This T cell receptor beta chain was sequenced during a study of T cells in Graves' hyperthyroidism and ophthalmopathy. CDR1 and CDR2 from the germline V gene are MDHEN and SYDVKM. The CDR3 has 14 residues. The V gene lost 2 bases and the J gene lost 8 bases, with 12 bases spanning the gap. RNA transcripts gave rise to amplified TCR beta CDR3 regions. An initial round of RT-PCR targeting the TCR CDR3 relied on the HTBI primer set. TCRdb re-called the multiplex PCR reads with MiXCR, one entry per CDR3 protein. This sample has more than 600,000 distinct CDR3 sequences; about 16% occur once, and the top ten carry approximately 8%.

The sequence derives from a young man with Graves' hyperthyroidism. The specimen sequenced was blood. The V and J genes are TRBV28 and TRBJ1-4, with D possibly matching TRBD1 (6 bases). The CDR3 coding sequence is TGTGCCAGCAGTTTAGGTAGGGGGTACGAAAAACTGTTTTTT. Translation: CASSLGRGYEKLFF.